This TCR beta chain was observed in a study of blood T cell repertoires in COVID-19. As for the study in general: Both acute and convalescent COVID-19 samples were obtained from the United States, Italy and Spain. T cells, B-cell-depleted T cells, or PBMCs provided the cDNA or gDNA that served as material.

Per the authors' pipeline: Reference gene primer amplification yielded estimated nucleated cell counts. The assay was immunoSEQ multiplex PCR, and TCRdb's table has in-frame clones only and misses some. Clonal size and the V and J genes are those of that table, whereas D and trimming came from the DNA. This table has a few hundred thousand clones, approximately 90% appearing once. Recruitment covered 20 to 25 US areas and drew participants whose ages spanned roughly 18 to 95 years. From germline, CDR1 is ENHRY and CDR2 SYGVKD. Trimming removed 2 bases from V and 10 bases from J, with 9 bases in between. This CDR3 region has 12 residues.

The sample taken for sequencing was PBMCs or T cells enriched from blood (not recorded which). The rearrangement joins TRBV10-3 to TRBJ2-1; tentatively, D is TRBD2 (5 bases). The sequence was obtained from a man between 18 and 35 years old with acute COVID-19. CDR3 DNA sequence: TGTGCCATCAGTGAGGGACTGGCCGAGCAGTTCTTC. Translated: CAISEGLAEQFF.